The TCR beta chain described here comes from a study of human T cells and chemical hapten exposure. Whole-study context: The use of 2% DPC on approximately 2 cm by approximately 2 cm of upper inner arm skin constituted sensitization. In the roughly 25-week study, patients were dosed weekly with diphenylcyclopropenone on the scalp throughout. After 6 days, upper back 0.01% DPC patch tests were scored. Regarding the study as a whole: Once DPC sensitization occurred, TCRs above 1 in 1000 frequency showed no change.

TCRdb re-analysed the RACE reads in MiXCR, keeping a single row per CDR3 protein. Among 62,000 or so distinct CDR3 sequences listed, 9.5% to 12% were seen once. This CDR3 contains 14 residues. The germline V gene encodes CDR1 SEHNR and CDR2 FQNEAQ (reference sequence). The junction had 6 bases not matched to a gene; V was cut back by 5 bases and J by 4 bases. Time point denoted: pre-sensitization, week 0. Treatment of the sample: therapeutic diphenylcyclopropenone sensitization with weekly scalp DPC. This clonotype was found many times. Its matching antigen is unknown. The chain joins TRBV7-9 to TRBJ2-3; 7 nucleotides match TRBD1. This specimen consisted of whole blood, obtained in connection with sensitization to the hapten diphenylcyclopropenone (DPC). The sequence derives from a woman aged 50 to 60 with alopecia areata. Some clones in this sample may be carry-over from other donors' samples. CDR3 in DNA: TGTGCCAGCAGCACCCGACAGGGACCAGATACGCAGTATTTT. Amino acid sequence: CASSTRQGPDTQYF.